Sequencing of this T cell receptor (beta chain) was carried out in a study of regulatory T cells in long-lasting Graves disease. In the study overall: Newly diagnosed Graves' patients took antithyroid drugs under 3 months. Study-level results: Peripheral blood was the sole material, not thyroid tissue.

This clonotype was observed many times. Its antigen is currently unknown. Documented time point: newly diagnosed GD, antithyroid drugs for less than 3 months. The TCR library was made from RNA extracted from PBMCs. Germline V gene sequence: CDR1 MNHNS, CDR2 SASEGT. Trimming stripped 6 bases from V and 2 bases from J, with 20 bases between. This CDR3 region has 16 residues. Arm-PCR of CDR3 regions and iRepertoire HTBI primers were the basis on which TCR beta libraries were built. Via MiXCR, TCRdb re-called the multiplex PCR reads, giving one row per CDR3 protein. The data show roughly 560,000 distinct CDR3 sequences, around 12% seen once. In addition, the sample was reused for a study of T cells in Graves' hyperthyroidism and ophthalmopathy. Per that paper: Thyroid ultrasound, orbital computed tomography, clinical symptoms, and serum thyroxine and TRAb underpinned diagnoses.

The receptor's source is a woman aged 25 to 39 with Graves disease. V is TRBV6-1 and J is TRBJ2-7; possible D gene TRBD2, 7 bases. The sample was peripheral blood mononuclear cells (PBMCs), taken at new diagnosis, from a patient treated with antithyroid drugs. Written as DNA, the CDR3 is TGTGCCAGCAGACGCACCCAGGGGAGGGACCCCTACGAGCAGTACTTC. It specifies CASRRTQGRDPYEQYF.